The 21 T cell receptor beta chains below all came from one sample that was sequenced in a study of response to subunit inactivated influenza vaccine. TCRdb processed the RT-PCR reads anew with MiXCR; each CDR3 protein has one entry. The sample has 500,000 or so distinct CDR3 sequences, approximately 11% seen once. Sequences were derived from PBMCs from blood, sampled more than 35 days after vaccination. Source of these receptors: a man aged 45-65 years who received an inactivated influenza vaccine.

This clonotype was found many times. V gene TRBV6-5 combines with J gene TRBJ2-2; 11 bases align to TRBD1. The germline CDR1 and CDR2 sequences are MNHEY and SVGAGI. The CDR3 contains 16 residues. V shed 2 bases and J 8 bases; nucleotides not matched to a gene: 7. The CDR3 DNA sequence: TGTGCCAGCAGTTACGGGGGGACAGGGGGAATGGGGGAGCTGTTTTTT. This codes for CASSYGGTGGMGELFF.

V gene TRBV12-3 or TRBV12-4 combines with J gene TRBJ2-5; TRBD1 matches 7 bases. The trim removed 2 bases at V and 1 base at J, leaving 7 bases unmatched. The length of the CDR3 is 16 residues. DNA of the CDR3: TGTGCCAGCAGTTTATATGGCAGGGGGTTCCAAGAGACCCAGTACTTC. This codes for CASSLYGRGFQETQYF.

This clonotype was seen ten or more times. The chain employs TRBV12-3 or TRBV12-4 and TRBJ2-7; D unclear. The CDR3 sequence is 12 residues long. The V gene lost 1 base and the J gene lost 7 bases, with 8 bases spanning the gap. CDR3: CASSLVSVEQYF. The DNA for the CDR3 is TGTGCCAGCAGTTTAGTGAGCGTAGAGCAGTACTTC.

The chain has TRBV11-2 and TRBJ1-2; D unresolved. The CDR3 has 13 residues. V was shortened by 5 bases and J by 1 base, with 8 bases between the two germline ends. CDR1 and CDR2 from the germline V gene are SGHAT and FQNNGV. CDR3 DNA: TGTGCCAGCAGCGGTTCAGATAACTATGGCTACACCTTC. Its translation: CASSGSDNYGYTF.

This chain joins TRBV5-6 and TRBJ2-1, with TRBD2 matching 8 bases. Per germline, CDR1 SGHDT and CDR2 YYEEEE. This CDR3 has 16 residues. Unmatched junction bases numbered 3, after V lost 0 bases and J lost 1 base. Here the CDR3 DNA reads TGTGCCAGCAGCTTGGGGGTAGCGGGATCCTACAATGAGCAGTTCTTC. This sequence encodes CASSLGVAGSYNEQFF.

V gene TRBV9 combines with J gene TRBJ2-1; D possibly corresponds to TRBD2 (6 bases). V lost 0 bases and J lost 1, with 11 bases in between. Germline lookup yields CDR1 SGDLS and CDR2 YYNGEE. The CDR3 loop spans 16 amino acids. The CDR3 nucleotides are TGTGCCAGCAGCGTAGTATCGGGGGTTTCCTACAATGAGCAGTTCTTC. It yields the protein CASSVVSGVSYNEQFF.

This clonotype came up many times. The rearrangement links TRBV20-1 to TRBJ1-1; a possible D gene is TRBD1 (5 bases). V lost 5 bases to trimming and J lost 0 bases, with 13 bases between them. This CDR3 region has 14 residues. The V gene's germline CDR1 is DFQATT and CDR2 SNEGSKA (reference sequence). The CDR3: CSAEWGNMNTEAFF. The CDR3 DNA is TGCAGTGCTGAGTGGGGCAACATGAACACTGAAGCTTTCTTT.

This clonotype has more than one count but fewer than ten. Germline and junction disagree at one end, which may indicate a read error. J is TRBJ2-7 and V is TRBV7-2; a possible D gene is TRBD1 (5 bases). CDR1 and CDR2 from the germline V gene are SGHTA and FQGNSA. The CDR3 loop spans 13 amino acids. The CDR3 loop is CASSLDVAGSRFF. CDR3 in DNA: TGTGCCAGCAGCTTAGACGTCGCAGGGTCTCGTTTCTTC. The full variable domain, rest sourced from reference TRBV7-2 and TRBJ2-7, is GAGVSQSPSNKVTEKGKDVELRCDPISGHTALYWYRQSLGQGLEFLIYFQGNSAPDKSGLPSDRFSAERTGGSVSTLTIQRTQQEDSAVYLCASSLDVAGSRFFGPGTRLTVT.

This chain uses TRBV7-6 with TRBJ1-2, with TRBD1 as a possible D gene (5 bases). The V and J ends lost 5 bases and 7 bases respectively, with 17 bases between them. This CDR3 region has 14 residues. The V gene's germline CDR1 is SGHVS and CDR2 FNYEAQ. CDR3 DNA sequence: TGTGCCAGCAGCAAAGACAGCTCTATGCTTGGCTACACCTTC. It encodes CASSKDSSMLGYTF.

The J gene is TRBJ2-1, the V gene TRBV4-3; the D is unclear. Germline CDR1 and CDR2: LGHNA and YSLEER. V was pared by 6 bases and J by 3 bases, with 12 bases between. There are 14 residues in the CDR3. The CDR3 sequence: CASSFSLGYNEQFF. DNA of the CDR3: TGCGCCAGCAGTTTTAGCCTGGGCTACAATGAGCAGTTCTTC.

The J gene is TRBJ2-1, the V gene TRBV6-1, with D unresolved. There are 16 residues in the CDR3. V was cut by 1 base and J by 8 bases, with 18 bases left in between. Germline CDR1 is MNHNS and CDR2 is SASEGT. The CDR3 region has the DNA TGTGCCAGCAGTGAAGGGGCCCCGCCAGCAGCTTATGAGCAGTTCTTC. This translates into CASSEGAPPAAYEQFF.

The chain uses TRBV12-3 or TRBV12-4 and TRBJ2-7; tentatively, D is TRBD1 (5 bases). V lost 6 bases to trimming and J lost 3 bases, with 12 bases between them. This CDR3 comprises 13 residues. CDR3: CASSQGLIYEQYF. The CDR3 DNA sequence: TGTGCCAGCAGCCAGGGCCTGATCTACGAGCAGTACTTC.

This clonotype was seen a handful of times. The chain recombines TRBV28 with TRBJ2-5; 8 bases align to TRBD1. The CDR3 loop spans 14 amino acids. Per the germline V gene, CDR1 is MDHEN and CDR2 is SYDVKM. J gave up 5 bases and V 4 bases, and 6 bases lay outside the gene matches. The CDR3 DNA reads TGTGCCAGCAGTTCGACAGGGGTACGGGAGACCCAGTACTTC. The encoded protein is CASSSTGVRETQYF.

The rearrangement joins TRBV3-1 to TRBJ2-7, with 7 nucleotides matching TRBD2. Germline V lookup: CDR1 LGHDT, CDR2 YNNKEL (reference sequence). V was clipped by 5 bases and J by 3 bases; unmatched bases: 19. CDR3 length: 18 amino acids. In nucleotides, the CDR3 is TGTGCCAGCAGCGGACGGACAAAAGCGGGACTATTCCTCTACGAGCAGTACTTC. It is translated as CASSGRTKAGLFLYEQYF.

This clonotype was observed at least ten times. The rearrangement joins TRBV7-2 to TRBJ2-1, with D perhaps matching TRBD2 (5 bases). This CDR3 comprises 14 residues. Trimming left V 1 base short and J 10 bases short, with 14 bases between. Germline loops: CDR1 SGHTA, CDR2 FQGNSA. CDR3 sequence: CASSLGRMRVEQFF. The DNA of the CDR3 is TGTGCCAGCAGCTTAGGTCGGATGCGGGTCGAGCAGTTCTTC.

The chain links TRBV5-6 to TRBJ2-7; no definite D call. V was cut by 3 bases and J by 4 bases, with 14 bases left in between. The germline V gene has CDR1 SGHDT and CDR2 YYEEEE. The CDR3 has 14 residues. In nucleotides, the CDR3 is TGTGCCAGCAGCTCAGGACGGGCTGAGTACGAGCAGTACTTC. It codes for CASSSGRAEYEQYF.

The chain is built from TRBV20-1 and TRBJ2-2; D is unclear. Germline V gene lookup returns CDR1 DFQATT and CDR2 SNEGSKA (reference sequence). This CDR3 spans 13 amino acids. Trimming stripped 5 bases from V and 4 bases from J, with 11 bases between. The CDR3 loop reads CSAPRPGTGELFF. The CDR3 region has the DNA TGCAGTGCTCCCCGACCAGGCACCGGGGAGCTGTTTTTT.

This clonotype was counted a few times. The gene calls are TRBV7-8 and TRBJ2-1, with 11 bases aligning to TRBD2. The CDR3 sequence is 15 residues long. J gave up 5 bases and V 5 bases, and 5 bases lay outside the gene matches. Germline V gene sequence: CDR1 SGHVS, CDR2 FQNEAQ. CDR3 region: CASSALAGGDNEQFF. In DNA form, the CDR3 reads TGTGCCAGCAGCGCCTTAGCGGGGGGGGACAATGAGCAGTTCTTC.

The chain is built from TRBV28 and TRBJ2-7, with a possible D match to TRBD1 (5 bases). V lost 8 bases and J lost 6, with 17 bases in between. CDR1 is MDHEN and CDR2 is SYDVKM in the germline V gene. The CDR3 length is 13 residues. CDR3 region: CASGVGARGEQYF. In DNA form, the CDR3 reads TGTGCCAGCGGTGTTGGGGCGCGTGGCGAGCAGTACTTC.

This clonotype was seen just once. With a much larger clone just one base away, this may be a read error. V usage is TRBV12-3 or TRBV12-4 and J usage is TRBJ2-1; no definite D call. V lost 3 bases, J lost 4 bases, and 10 bases lay in between. The CDR3 has 14 residues. This CDR3 is CASSFVILYNEQFF. The CDR3 nucleotides are TGTGCCAGCAGTTTTGTCATACTTTACAATGAGCAGTTCTTC.

On this clonotype: At one of its ends the junction is not consistent with the germline gene, which may arise from a read error. V and J are TRBV2 and TRBJ2-7; TRBD2 aligns across 10 bases. CDR1 SNHLY and CDR2 FYNNEI come from the germline V gene. CDR3 length equals 11 residues. CDR3 bases: TGTGCCAGCAGGGAACTAGCGGGGCCGCCGTTC. Its protein product is CASRELAGPPF.